This passage covers 20 T cell receptor beta chains from one sample sequenced in a study of cytomegalovirus exposure and HLA in healthy donors. Primers for the PCR totalled 60 Vbeta and 13 Jbeta. TCRdb keeps only in-frame clones here, not all; method: immunoSEQ multiplex PCR. This sample has about 140,000 clones, with 60% to 85% found just once. Material for sequencing was PBMCs. These TCRs come from a male donor in good health and CMV-seropositive.

The rearrangement uses TRBV6-5 and TRBJ2-1; the D gene is possibly TRBD1 (5 bases). This CDR3 comprises 13 residues. Trimming cost V 0 bases and J 5 bases, with 5 bases left between them. The V gene's germline CDR1 is MNHEY and CDR2 SVGAGI. The CDR3 reads CASSYSGDNEQFF. Here the CDR3 DNA reads TGTGCCAGCAGTTACTCAGGGGACAATGAGCAGTTCTTC.

This CDR3 is CASSFPASGISRETQYF. CDR3 DNA: TGTGCCAGCAGTTTCCCCGCTAGCGGGATTAGTCGGGAGACCCAGTACTTC. The rearrangement joins TRBV27 to TRBJ2-5; TRBD2 matches at 9 bases. Trimming removed 3 bases from V and 5 bases from J; junction bases left unmatched: 13. The length of the CDR3 is 17 residues. Per the germline V gene, CDR1 is MNHEY and CDR2 is SMNVEV (reference sequence).

The CDR3 reads CASSLWDRGKYEQYF. CDR3 nucleotides: TGTGCCAGCAGCTTATGGGACAGGGGTAAATACGAGCAGTACTTC. V usage is TRBV7-2 and J usage is TRBJ2-7, with 10 bases identical to TRBD1. Germline V gene data show CDR1 as SGHTA and CDR2 as FQGNSA. Trimming took 2 bases from V and 4 from J; bases not matched to a gene: 5. The CDR3 contains 15 residues. The full variable domain, in which reference TRBV7-2 and TRBJ2-7 provide the parts outside the CDR3, is GAGVSQSPSNKVTEKGKDVELRCDPISGHTALYWYRQSLGQGLEFLIYFQGNSAPDKSGLPSDRFSAERTGGSVSTLTIQRTQQEDSAVYLCASSLWDRGKYEQYFGPGTRLTVT.

V and J are TRBV5-1 and TRBJ2-1; 9 bases are shared with TRBD1. CDR3 length equals 16 residues. Trimming cost V 4 bases and J 0 bases; bases outside gene matches: 5. CDR1 and CDR2 (germline): SGHRS, YFSETQ. This CDR3 reads CASSRTGAGSYNEQFF. The CDR3 DNA reads as TGCGCCAGCAGCCGGACAGGGGCCGGCTCCTACAATGAGCAGTTCTTC.

This clone was observed a few times. As DNA, the CDR3 is TGTGCCAGCAGCTTAACGGCAGGAAGGTTCAATGAGCAGTTCTTC. Its translation: CASSLTAGRFNEQFF. V usage is TRBV7-3 and J usage is TRBJ2-1; D is unresolved. CDR3 length equals 15 residues. CDR1 SGHTA and CDR2 FQGTGA come from the germline V gene. The V and J ends lost 0 bases and 6 bases respectively, with 12 bases between them.

The rearrangement uses TRBV30 and TRBJ2-5; D might be TRBD2 (5 bases). CDR1 is GTSNPN, CDR2 SVGIG, per germline (reference sequence). Between the trimmed V and J ends, which lost 4 bases and 5 bases, there was a span of 17 bases. The CDR3 totals 14 residues. CDR3 coding DNA: TGTGCCTGGATGTACCCCGGGGTAGGGGAGACCCAGTACTTC. Translated, it gives CAWMYPGVGETQYF.

The CDR3 loop reads CASSLKDRVHEQYF. CDR3 sequence (DNA): TGTGCCAGCAGCCTGAAGGACAGGGTCCACGAGCAGTACTTC. The chain links TRBV5-4 to TRBJ2-7; 8 bases are a match to TRBD1. Trimming removed 4 bases from V and 5 bases from J; junction bases left unmatched: 8. The CDR3 is 14 residues long. From germline, CDR1 is SGHNT and CDR2 YYREEE (reference sequence).

This clone showed up just a few times. DNA of the CDR3: TGTGCCAGCAGTTACCAACCCAGGGTGGGTGGCTACACCTTC. Amino acid sequence: CASSYQPRVGGYTF. The chain couples TRBV27 to TRBJ1-2; D is perhaps TRBD1 (5 bases). The CDR3 spans 14 residues. The V end lost 4 bases, the J end lost 7 bases, and 16 bases lay between the germline ends. The V gene's germline CDR1 is MNHEY and CDR2 SMNVEV (reference sequence).

V and J are TRBV27 and TRBJ1-4; maybe TRBD1 (5 bases). V lost 7 bases and J lost 1, with 10 bases in between. Germline CDR1 is MNHEY and CDR2 is SMNVEV (reference sequence). This CDR3 is 14 amino acids long. CDR3 sequence reads: CASKAGQTNEKLFF. CDR3 bases: TGTGCCAGCAAGGCAGGACAAACTAATGAAAAACTGTTTTTT.

The chain couples TRBV5-6 to TRBJ2-7, with 7 bases that match TRBD1. Per the germline V gene, CDR1 is SGHDT and CDR2 is YYEEEE. V lost 5 bases and J lost 6; bases outside the gene matches: 11. This CDR3 has 14 residues. The CDR3 is CASRPGTATSEQYF. CDR3 coding DNA: TGTGCCAGCAGGCCCGGGACAGCTACTTCCGAGCAGTACTTC. Complete variable domain (other parts from reference TRBV5-6 and TRBJ2-7): DAGVTQSPTHLIKTRGQQVTLRCSPKSGHDTVSWYQQALGQGPQFIFQYYEEEERQRGNFPDRFSGHQFPNYSSELNVNALLLGDSALYLCASRPGTATSEQYFGPGTRLTVT.

Only a few counts were recorded for this clone. The rearrangement joins TRBV5-1 to TRBJ2-7; TRBD1 agrees at 7 bases. Trimming cost V 4 bases and J 0 bases; bases outside gene matches: 13. The germline CDR1 and CDR2 sequences are SGHRS and YFSETQ. This CDR3 has 17 residues. As DNA, the CDR3 is TGCGCCAGCAGCCTGCCCCCCGACAGGGCCAGCTCCTACGAGCAGTACTTC. Translating gives CASSLPPDRASSYEQYF. Filled out from reference TRBV5-1 and TRBJ2-7, the complete variable domain reads KAGVTQTPRYLIKTRGQQVTLSCSPISGHRSVSWYQQTPGQGLQFLFEYFSETQRNKGNFPGRFSGRQFSNSRSEMNVSTLELGDSALYLCASSLPPDRASSYEQYFGPGTRLTVT.

The rearrangement links TRBV5-4 to TRBJ2-7, with unresolved D. The V and J ends lost 0 bases and 3 bases respectively, with 16 bases between them. Germline CDR1 reads SGHNT; CDR2 reads YYREEE (reference sequence). This CDR3 contains 16 residues. CDR3 protein: CASSLDPPGPLYEQYF. Written as DNA, the CDR3 is TGTGCCAGCAGCTTGGATCCCCCGGGTCCTCTCTACGAGCAGTACTTC.

J is TRBJ2-7 and V is TRBV4-1; D ambiguous. Trimming removed 5 bases at V and 3 bases at J, with 11 bases between. Germline V gene sequence: CDR1 MGHRA, CDR2 YSYEKL. The CDR3 is made up of 13 amino acids. This chain's CDR3 is CASSATVNYEQYF. The CDR3 nucleotides read TGCGCCAGCAGCGCCACTGTCAACTACGAGCAGTACTTC.

The chain recombines TRBV5-4 with TRBJ2-5; the match to TRBD2 covers 11 bases. V dropped 0 bases and J dropped 5; count of bases not matched to a gene: 6. Germline V gene lookup returns CDR1 SGHNT and CDR2 YYREEE (reference sequence). This CDR3 has 16 amino acids. CDR3 coding DNA: TGTGCCAGCAGCTTGGCTAGCGGGGGGTCAGGGGAGACCCAGTACTTC. Its protein product is CASSLASGGSGETQYF. Using reference TRBV5-4 and TRBJ2-5 for the parts outside the CDR3, the full variable domain is ETGVTQSPTHLIKTRGQQVTLRCSSQSGHNTVSWYQQALGQGPQFIFQYYREEENGRGNFPPRFSGLQFPNYSSELNVNALELDDSALYLCASSLASGGSGETQYFGPGTRLLVL.

This sequence joins TRBV27 and TRBJ1-4, with TRBD1 identical over 10 bases. The J segment lost 1 base and the V segment lost 5 bases, leaving 16 bases of the junction unmatched. CDR1 is MNHEY and CDR2 is SMNVEV in the germline V gene (reference sequence). The CDR3 is 20 amino acids. CDR3 DNA sequence: TGTGCCAGCAGTCCTGGACCCATATTCCGGGACAGGGGAACTAATGAAAAACTGTTTTTT. This translates into CASSPGPIFRDRGTNEKLFF.

The chain links TRBV7-2 to TRBJ2-2; 8 positions match TRBD2. In germline, CDR1 is SGHTA, CDR2 FQGNSA. The CDR3 runs to 16 residues. The V and J ends lost 1 base and 3 bases, in that order; junction bases with no gene match: 4. Here the CDR3 reads CASSLGGLGYTGELFF. The DNA for the CDR3 is TGTGCCAGCAGCTTAGGGGGACTAGGTTACACCGGGGAGCTGTTTTTT.

This clone showed up just once. The chain carries TRBV13 and TRBJ2-1; D not certain. Deletions cut 4 bases from V and 7 bases from J, with 20 bases between. Germline CDR1 reads PRHDT; CDR2 reads FYEKMQ (reference sequence). The CDR3 is made up of 16 amino acids. CDR3 nucleotide sequence: TGTGCCAGCAGCTCCCGACTTGAGAGGCGCGGAAATGAGCAGTTCTTC. Amino acids: CASSSRLERRGNEQFF.

This clone counts as medium-sized. The chain joins TRBV6-1 to TRBJ1-5, with D unresolved. CDR3 length: 15 amino acids. Trimming shortened V by 3 bases and J by 2 bases, and 11 bases separated the two germline ends. Germline-derived CDR1 and CDR2 are MNHNS and SASEGT. The CDR3 here is CASSDVGEGNQPQHF. In DNA, the CDR3 is TGTGCCAGCAGTGATGTCGGGGAAGGCAATCAGCCCCAGCATTTT.

The chain carries TRBV6-6 and TRBJ2-3; 9 nucleotides line up with TRBD1. Germline V lookup: CDR1 MNHNY, CDR2 SVGAGI (reference sequence). The V gene end was trimmed by 7 bases and the J gene end by 2 bases; junction bases not matched to a gene: 7. The CDR3 is 15 residues long. In nucleotides, the CDR3 is TGTGCCAGCACCCCCGGGACAGGGCACACAGATACGCAGTATTTT. It translates to CASTPGTGHTDTQYF.

Regarding this clone: An end of the junction differs from the germline gene, which may be a read error. The chain recombines TRBV7-7 with TRBJ2-7; 9 bases fit TRBD1. There are 13 residues in the CDR3. Looked up from germline, CDR1 is SSHAT and CDR2 is FNYEAQ (reference sequence). Written as DNA, the CDR3 is TGTGCTAGCAGCAGAGACAGGGGGGACGAGCAGTACTTC. Protein sequence: CASSRDRGDEQYF.